Below are 20 T cell receptor beta chains sequenced from a single sample in a study of CD8+ T cells in alopecia areata. Sequencing used cDNA as its template, made by extracting RNA and reverse transcribing it. The table came from immunoSEQ multiplex PCR; TCRdb's copy has only in-frame clones and leaves some out. The sample gives 110,000 or so clones, almost 60% of which show up once; 20% is in the top ten. Sequencing was done on a sample of CD8+ T cells sorted from blood. These receptors were collected from a human donor in good health.

This clone was seen a handful of times. The chain couples TRBV14 to TRBJ2-7; perhaps D is TRBD1 or TRBD2 (5 bases each). Between the trimmed V and J ends, which lost 0 bases and 3 bases, there was a span of 9 bases. The germline CDR1 and CDR2 sequences are SGHDN and FVKESK. The CDR3 runs 14 residues. DNA of the CDR3: TGTGCCAGCAGCCAAGACTATGGGGGCTACGAGCAGTACTTC. Its protein is CASSQDYGGYEQYF.

The V call is TRBV27, the J call TRBJ2-7, with a tentative D call TRBD2 (6 bases). V was cut by 5 bases and J by 2 bases, with 10 bases left in between. Germline V gene sequence: CDR1 MNHEY, CDR2 SMNVEV (reference sequence). The CDR3 covers 13 residues. The CDR3 nucleotides read TGTGCCAGCAGTAGGACTAAGGCCTACGAGCAGTACTTC. This encodes CASSRTKAYEQYF.

The chain recombines TRBV5-4 with TRBJ1-1; maybe TRBD1 (5 bases). The V gene's germline CDR1 is SGHNT and CDR2 YYREEE (reference sequence). The V and J ends lost 8 bases and 3 bases respectively, with 20 bases between them. The CDR3 runs to 15 residues. The CDR3 here is CASKGSRVPDTEAFF. CDR3 DNA: TGTGCCAGTAAGGGGTCGAGGGTTCCGGACACTGAAGCTTTCTTT.

The rearrangement uses TRBV27 and TRBJ2-7, with unresolved D. V lost 0 bases to trimming and J lost 2 bases, with 5 bases between them. Germline V gene sequence: CDR1 MNHEY, CDR2 SMNVEV (reference sequence). The CDR3 covers 13 residues. CDR3 sequence: CASSLSWTYEQYF. CDR3 nucleotide sequence: TGTGCCAGCAGTTTATCCTGGACCTACGAGCAGTACTTC.

The genes are TRBV6-1 and TRBJ1-5; D is ambiguous. This CDR3 is built from 13 residues. V was shortened by 6 bases and J by 4 bases, with 10 bases between the two germline ends. Germline assignment: CDR1 MNHNS and CDR2 SASEGT. The CDR3 reads CASRPPGNQPQHF. The CDR3 nucleotides are TGTGCCAGCAGGCCGCCGGGGAATCAGCCCCAGCATTTT.

The table lists this clone with a count of one. The gene calls are TRBV6-5 and TRBJ1-1, with D unclear. Per the germline V gene, CDR1 is MNHEY and CDR2 is SVGAGI. Trimming pared 2 bases from V and 3 bases from J, leaving 7 bases between. The CDR3 consists of 13 residues. As DNA, the CDR3 is TGTGCCAGCAGTTACGCGCCGGACACTGAAGCTTTCTTT. It is translated as CASSYAPDTEAFF.

This clone was counted a few times. The CDR3 sequence: CSVKGDRHYEQYF. The DNA for the CDR3 is TGCAGCGTGAAAGGGGACCGCCACTACGAGCAGTACTTC. The chain joins TRBV29-1 to TRBJ2-7; the D call may be TRBD1 or TRBD2 (5 bases each). The CDR3 contains 13 residues. Trimming took 6 bases from V and 3 from J, leaving 15 bases between them. Germline assignment: CDR1 SQVTM and CDR2 ANQGSEA.

In its sample, this clone was seen a few times. V gene TRBV7-4 combines with J gene TRBJ1-1; the D is unclear. Trimming removed 2 bases from V and 4 bases from J, with 20 bases in between. CDR1 is SGHVT and CDR2 is SQSDAQ in the germline V gene. The CDR3 covers 17 residues. The CDR3 DNA reads TGTGCCAGCAGCTTAAAGCTGAAGACCGCGCGGGGCACTGAAGCTTTCTTT. Protein: CASSLKLKTARGTEAFF.

About this clone itself: Sequence at one end of the junction differs from germline and may be a read error. The chain uses TRBV6-1 and TRBJ1-2; the D is unclear. CDR3 length: 10 residues. Germline V gives CDR1 MNHNS, CDR2 SASEGT. Here the CDR3 DNA reads TGTGCCAGCAGGGAAGTCGGCTACACCTTC. This sequence encodes CASREVGYTF.

This clone was counted a few times. The chain links TRBV13 to TRBJ2-3; D uncertain. V lost 2 bases and J lost 2, with 11 bases in between. Germline V gene lookup returns CDR1 PRHDT and CDR2 FYEKMQ (reference sequence). CDR3 size: 15 residues. The CDR3, as DNA: TGTGCCAGCAGCTTAAGGGCCGCTTTCACAGATACGCAGTATTTT. Its protein is CASSLRAAFTDTQYF.

This clone came up a few times. The chain uses TRBV5-1 and TRBJ2-7; D gene ambiguous. This CDR3 is 13 amino acids long. Trimming took off 0 bases at V and 6 bases at J, with 10 bases between the two ends. Germline-derived CDR1 and CDR2 are SGHRS and YFSETQ. CDR3 amino acids: CASSLGLNTEQYF. In DNA, the CDR3 is TGCGCCAGCAGCTTGGGTCTGAATACCGAGCAGTACTTC.

This clone was recorded only once. CDR3 sequence: CASSLPWDSPLHF. CDR3 DNA: TGTGCCAGCAGCCTCCCCTGGGATTCACCCCTCCACTTT. The chain employs TRBV4-2 and TRBJ1-6; no definite D call. With 4 bases removed from V and 8 bases from J, the gap between germline ends came to 9 bases. The V gene's germline CDR1 is LGHNA and CDR2 YNFKEQ. There are 13 residues in the CDR3.

The table lists this clone with a count of one. The junction shows a germline mismatch at one end, possibly a read error. This chain connects TRBV28 to TRBJ1-5, with unresolved D. The CDR3 runs 12 residues. Germline lookup yields CDR1 MDHEN and CDR2 SYDVKM. The CDR3 nucleotides are TGCGGCTATGGGGAGGGCAATCAGCCCCAGCATTTT. Amino acids: CGYGEGNQPQHF.

CDR3 residues: CAWSGGVGLFF. DNA of the CDR3: TGTGCCTGGAGTGGCGGGGTCGGACTGTTTTTT. V usage is TRBV30 and J usage is TRBJ1-4; the D is unclear. The V gene lost 1 base and the J gene lost 13 bases, with 10 bases spanning the gap. This CDR3 is built from 11 residues. Looked up from germline, CDR1 is GTSNPN and CDR2 is SVGIG (reference sequence).

V gene TRBV11-1 combines with J gene TRBJ2-1; 13 bases match TRBD2. This CDR3 region has 18 residues. Germline CDR1 reads SGHAT; CDR2 reads FQDESV (reference sequence). The ends lost 1 base at V and 7 bases at J; junction bases unmatched: 10. The chain's CDR3 is CASSLEGTGLAGSNEQFF. CDR3 DNA sequence: TGTGCCAGCAGCTTAGAGGGAACGGGACTAGCGGGGAGTAATGAGCAGTTCTTC. Full variable domain (outside the CDR3, taken from reference TRBV11-1 and TRBJ2-1): EAEVAQSPRYKITEKSQAVAFWCDPISGHATLYWYRQILGQGPELLVQFQDESVVDDSQLPKDRFSAERLKGVDSTLKIQPAELGDSAMYLCASSLEGTGLAGSNEQFFGPGTRLTVL.

In DNA, the CDR3 is TGTGCCAGCAGCCTCCGGACTGGCTACGAGCAGTACTTC. Encoded protein: CASSLRTGYEQYF. This rearrangement joins TRBV7-6 to TRBJ2-7; weak D call: TRBD2 (5 bases). The V and J ends lost 5 bases and 3 bases respectively, with 11 bases between them. The CDR3 totals 13 residues. Germline values: CDR1 SGHVS, CDR2 FNYEAQ.

This clone has a handful of counts. The V gene is TRBV4-1, the J gene TRBJ1-2; D ambiguous. The CDR3 is 14 residues long. Germline V gene data show CDR1 as MGHRA and CDR2 as YSYEKL. The germline V and J ends were trimmed by 1 base and 0 bases, with 6 bases remaining between them. CDR3 bases: TGCGCCAGCAGCCAAGGCATAGCTAACTATGGCTACACCTTC. Its protein product is CASSQGIANYGYTF.

This clone was seen more than once but under ten times. This chain joins TRBV20-1 and TRBJ2-7, with D unresolved. V was cut by 6 bases and J by 0 bases, with 3 bases left in between. This CDR3 has 10 amino acids. Germline V gene data show CDR1 as DFQATT and CDR2 as SNEGSKA (reference sequence). CDR3 region: CSAGSYEQYF. The CDR3 bases are TGCAGTGCGGGCTCCTACGAGCAGTACTTC.

The chain couples TRBV4-2 to TRBJ1-4; D gene uncertain. Germline loops: CDR1 LGHNA, CDR2 YNFKEQ. V shed 1 base and J shed 5 bases, with 14 bases lying between them. The CDR3 consists of 16 residues. The CDR3 nucleotides read TGTGCCAGCAGCCAAGTGAGAGGGTCAGGAAATGAAAAACTGTTTTTT. Amino acids: CASSQVRGSGNEKLFF.

This sequence joins TRBV11-2 and TRBJ2-1; D tentatively reads TRBD1 or TRBD2 (6 bases each). Germline lookup yields CDR1 SGHAT and CDR2 FQNNGV. CDR3 size: 18 residues. Trimming pared 1 base from V and 7 bases from J, leaving 23 bases between. The CDR3 sequence: CASSLVFFGGPSGNEQFF. Written as DNA, the CDR3 is TGTGCCAGCAGCTTAGTCTTCTTCGGGGGCCCCTCAGGGAATGAGCAGTTCTTC.